The 2 T cell receptor beta chains presented below share a single source sample, sequenced in a study of blood T cell repertoires in COVID-19 (dated by TCRdb to about 2020). Libraries were constructed by the immunoSEQ multiplex PCR assay. TCRdb obtained this table from immuneACCESS and retained in-frame rearrangements with V and J assigned. These tables miss some clones; where compared with another copy, unresolved V genes account for less than half of the shortfall, and the remainder is unexplained. For this sample the table gives approximately 120,000 clones, of which approximately 83% were detected only once. The top ten clonotypes cover about 17% of the sample. The sequencing input was peripheral blood. These receptor sequences come from a woman in her 50s who had recovered from COVID-19.

The sample holds a few counts of this clone. This chain connects TRBV5-5 to TRBJ2-1; D is undetermined. Deletions cut 4 bases from V and 2 bases from J, with 13 bases between. This CDR3 region has 15 residues. Germline values: CDR1 SGHKS, CDR2 YYEKEE (reference sequence). The CDR3 reads CASSPFERAYNEQFF. CDR3 DNA: TGTGCCAGCAGCCCTTTCGAACGGGCCTACAATGAGCAGTTCTTC.

The V and J genes are TRBV19 and TRBJ1-4; 7 nucleotides line up with TRBD1. With V trimmed by 4 bases and J by 6 bases, 11 bases remained unmatched. This CDR3 has 16 residues. Germline V gives CDR1 LNHDA, CDR2 SQIVND (reference sequence). CDR3 nucleotide sequence: TGTGCCAGTAGTAATTACAGGGGACGGGCTGATGAAAAACTGTTTTTT. Translating it yields CASSNYRGRADEKLFF.